This T cell receptor (beta chain) derives from a study of blood T cell repertoires in COVID-19. In the study overall: Specimens from acute and convalescent COVID-19 originated in the United States, Italy and Spain. From T cells, B-cell-depleted T cells, or PBMCs came the material, which was cDNA or gDNA.

The V end lost 0 bases, the J end lost 3 bases, and 11 bases lay between the germline ends. CDR1 and CDR2 (germline): LGHNA, YSLEER. The CDR3 extends over 15 amino acids. Authors' processing steps: How many nucleated cells were present was estimated from reference gene primer amplification. Data came from immunoSEQ multiplex PCR; TCRdb stores just in-frame clones and leaves some out. V and J calls plus clone size are reproduced from that table; the DNA served to infer D and trimming. The data contain 200,000 to 250,000 clones, 85% to 90% of them singletons. The source material was peripheral blood. V usage is TRBV4-3 and J usage is TRBJ1-2; D is unclear. The TCR was taken from a woman aged 55-70 years with acute or convalescent COVID-19. The DNA for the CDR3 is TGCGCCAGCAGCCAAGAATTAGGAGGATACTATGGCTACACCTTC. Translating gives CASSQELGGYYGYTF.